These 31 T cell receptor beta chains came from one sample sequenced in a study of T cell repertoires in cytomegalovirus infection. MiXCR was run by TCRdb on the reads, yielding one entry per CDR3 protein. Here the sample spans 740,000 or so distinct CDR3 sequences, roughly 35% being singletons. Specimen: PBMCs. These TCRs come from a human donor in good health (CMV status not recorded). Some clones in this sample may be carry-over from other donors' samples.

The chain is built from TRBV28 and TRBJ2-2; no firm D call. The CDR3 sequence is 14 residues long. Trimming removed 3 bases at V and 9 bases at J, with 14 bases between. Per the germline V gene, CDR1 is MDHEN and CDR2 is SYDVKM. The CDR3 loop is CASSLRHAPWELFF. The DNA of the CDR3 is TGTGCCAGCAGTTTGAGGCACGCTCCCTGGGAGCTGTTTTTT.

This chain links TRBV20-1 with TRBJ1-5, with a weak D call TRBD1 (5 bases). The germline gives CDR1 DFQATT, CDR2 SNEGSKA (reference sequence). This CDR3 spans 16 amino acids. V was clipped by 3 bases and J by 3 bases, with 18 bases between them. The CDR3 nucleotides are TGCAGTGCTAGGCGCCCCGGCAGGGAGTACAATCAGCCCCAGCATTTT. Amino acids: CSARRPGREYNQPQHF.

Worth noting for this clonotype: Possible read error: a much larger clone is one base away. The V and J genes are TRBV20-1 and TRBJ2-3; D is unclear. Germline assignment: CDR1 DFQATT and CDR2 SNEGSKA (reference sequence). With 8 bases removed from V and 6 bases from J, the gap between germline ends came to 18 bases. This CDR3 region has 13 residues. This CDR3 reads CSSGSEAADTQYF. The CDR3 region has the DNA TGCAGTTCTGGCAGCGAGGCGGCGGATACGCAGTATTTT.

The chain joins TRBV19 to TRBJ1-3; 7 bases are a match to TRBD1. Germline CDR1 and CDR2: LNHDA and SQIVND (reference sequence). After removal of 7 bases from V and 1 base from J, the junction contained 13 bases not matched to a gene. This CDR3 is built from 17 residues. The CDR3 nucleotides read TGTGCCAGTATTATTCGCGGGACAGTTTTTTCTGGAAACACCATATATTTT. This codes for CASIIRGTVFSGNTIYF.

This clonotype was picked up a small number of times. The CDR3 region is CASSPGGGTTYEQYF. CDR3 in DNA: TGTGCCAGCAGCCCTGGGGGCGGGACTACCTACGAGCAGTACTTC. V is TRBV12-3 or TRBV12-4 and J is TRBJ2-7; tentative D call: TRBD2 (7 bases). The CDR3 covers 15 residues. With 6 bases removed from V and 2 bases from J, the gap between germline ends came to 17 bases.

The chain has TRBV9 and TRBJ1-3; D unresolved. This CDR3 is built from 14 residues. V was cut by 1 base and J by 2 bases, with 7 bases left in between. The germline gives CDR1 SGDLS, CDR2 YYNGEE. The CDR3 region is CASSVQEAGNTIYF. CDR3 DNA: TGTGCCAGCAGCGTACAGGAAGCTGGAAACACCATATATTTT.

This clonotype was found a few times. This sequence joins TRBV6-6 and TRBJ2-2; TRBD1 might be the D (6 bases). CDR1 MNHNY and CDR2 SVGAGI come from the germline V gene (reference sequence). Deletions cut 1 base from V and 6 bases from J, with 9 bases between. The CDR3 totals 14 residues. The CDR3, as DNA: TGTGCCAGCAGTTACTACAGGGACCCCGGGGAGCTGTTTTTT. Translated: CASSYYRDPGELFF.

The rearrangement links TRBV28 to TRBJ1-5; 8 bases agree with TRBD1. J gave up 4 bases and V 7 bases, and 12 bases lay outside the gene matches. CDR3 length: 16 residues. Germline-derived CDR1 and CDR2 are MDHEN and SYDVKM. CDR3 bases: TGTGCCAGCACATTTTCTCGGACAGGGTTAAATCAGCCCCAGCATTTT. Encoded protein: CASTFSRTGLNQPQHF.

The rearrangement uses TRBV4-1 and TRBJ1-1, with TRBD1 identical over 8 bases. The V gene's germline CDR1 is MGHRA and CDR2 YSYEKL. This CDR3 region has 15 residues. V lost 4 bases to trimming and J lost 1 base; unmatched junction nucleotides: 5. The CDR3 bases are TGCGCCAGCAGCCGTCCGACAGGGGCGAACACTGAAGCTTTCTTT. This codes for CASSRPTGANTEAFF.

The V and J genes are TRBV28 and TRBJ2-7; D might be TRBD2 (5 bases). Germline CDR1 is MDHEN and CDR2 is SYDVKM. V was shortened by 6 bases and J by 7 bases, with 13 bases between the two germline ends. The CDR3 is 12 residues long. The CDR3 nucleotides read TGTGCCAGCAGCCAAACCCCGGGGGAGCAGTACTTC. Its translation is CASSQTPGEQYF.

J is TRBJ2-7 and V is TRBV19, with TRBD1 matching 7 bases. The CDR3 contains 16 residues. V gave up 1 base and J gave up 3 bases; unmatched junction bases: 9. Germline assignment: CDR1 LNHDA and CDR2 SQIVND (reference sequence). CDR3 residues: CASSIGSGTDLYEQYF. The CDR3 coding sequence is TGTGCCAGTAGTATAGGTTCCGGGACAGACCTCTACGAGCAGTACTTC.

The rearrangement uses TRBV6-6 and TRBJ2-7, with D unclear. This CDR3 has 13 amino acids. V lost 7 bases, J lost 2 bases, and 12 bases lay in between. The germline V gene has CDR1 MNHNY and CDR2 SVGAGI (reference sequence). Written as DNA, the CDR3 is TGTGCCAGCACCCCAAGGCAGACCTACGAGCAGTACTTC. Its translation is CASTPRQTYEQYF.

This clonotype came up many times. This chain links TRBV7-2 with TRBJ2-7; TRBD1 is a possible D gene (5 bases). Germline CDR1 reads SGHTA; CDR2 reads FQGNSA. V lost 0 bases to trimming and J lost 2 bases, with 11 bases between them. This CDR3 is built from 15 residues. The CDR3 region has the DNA TGTGCCAGCAGCTTAGCGCCAGGGCCCACCTACGAGCAGTACTTC. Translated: CASSLAPGPTYEQYF.

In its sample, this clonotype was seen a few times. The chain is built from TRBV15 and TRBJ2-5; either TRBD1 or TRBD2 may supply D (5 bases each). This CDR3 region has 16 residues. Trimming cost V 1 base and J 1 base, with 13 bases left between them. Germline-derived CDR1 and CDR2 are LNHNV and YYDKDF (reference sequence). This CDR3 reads CATSRGGSGLQETQYF. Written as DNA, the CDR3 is TGTGCCACCAGCAGAGGGGGGTCGGGCCTCCAAGAGACCCAGTACTTC. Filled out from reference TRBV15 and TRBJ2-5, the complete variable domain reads DAMVIQNPRYQVTQFGKPVTLSCSQTLNHNVMYWYQQKSSQAPKLLFHYYDKDFNNEADTPDNFQSRRPNTSFCFLDIRSPGLGDTAMYLCATSRGGSGLQETQYFGPGTRLLVL.

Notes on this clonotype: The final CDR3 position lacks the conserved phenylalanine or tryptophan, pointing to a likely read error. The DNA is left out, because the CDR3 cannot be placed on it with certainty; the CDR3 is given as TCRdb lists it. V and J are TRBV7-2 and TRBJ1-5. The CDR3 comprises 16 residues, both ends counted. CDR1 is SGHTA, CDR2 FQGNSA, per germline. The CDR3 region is CASSLLPRGSGQPQPC.

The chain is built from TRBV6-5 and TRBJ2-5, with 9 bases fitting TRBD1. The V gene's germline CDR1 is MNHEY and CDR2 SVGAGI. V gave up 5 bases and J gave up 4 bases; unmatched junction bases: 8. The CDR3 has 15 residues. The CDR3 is CASSAPGQGIETQYF. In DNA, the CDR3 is TGTGCCAGCAGTGCACCGGGACAGGGAATAGAGACCCAGTACTTC.

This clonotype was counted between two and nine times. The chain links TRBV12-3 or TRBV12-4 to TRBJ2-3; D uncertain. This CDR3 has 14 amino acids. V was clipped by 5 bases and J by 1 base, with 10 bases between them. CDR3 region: CASSPPTGTDTQYF. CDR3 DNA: TGTGCCAGCAGTCCCCCGACGGGCACAGATACGCAGTATTTT.

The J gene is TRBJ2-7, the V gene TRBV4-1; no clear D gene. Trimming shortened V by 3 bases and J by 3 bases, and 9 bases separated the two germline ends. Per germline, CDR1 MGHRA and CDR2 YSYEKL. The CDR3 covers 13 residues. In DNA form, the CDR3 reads TGCGCCAGCAGCCATTCGAGAGGCTACGAGCAGTACTTC. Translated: CASSHSRGYEQYF.

The CDR3 region is CASSLAGPKTQYF. The CDR3 nucleotides read TGTGCCAGCAGTCTCGCGGGACCGAAGACCCAGTACTTC. This chain connects TRBV28 to TRBJ2-5, with a tentative D call TRBD2 (6 bases). This CDR3 contains 13 residues. Germline V gene lookup returns CDR1 MDHEN and CDR2 SYDVKM. V lost 5 bases to trimming and J lost 6 bases, with 13 bases between them.

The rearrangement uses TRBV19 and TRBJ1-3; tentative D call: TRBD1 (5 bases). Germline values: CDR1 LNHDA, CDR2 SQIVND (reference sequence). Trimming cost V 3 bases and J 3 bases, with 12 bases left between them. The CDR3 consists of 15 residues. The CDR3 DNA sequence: TGTGCCAGTAGTATCGGACAACGGATTGGAAACACCATATATTTT. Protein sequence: CASSIGQRIGNTIYF. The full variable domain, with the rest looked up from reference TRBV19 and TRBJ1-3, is DGGITQSPKYLFRKEGQNVTLSCEQNLNHDAMYWYRQDPGQGLRLIYYSQIVNDFQKGDIAEGYSVSREKKESFPLTVTSAQKNPTAFYLCASSIGQRIGNTIYFGEGSWLTVV.

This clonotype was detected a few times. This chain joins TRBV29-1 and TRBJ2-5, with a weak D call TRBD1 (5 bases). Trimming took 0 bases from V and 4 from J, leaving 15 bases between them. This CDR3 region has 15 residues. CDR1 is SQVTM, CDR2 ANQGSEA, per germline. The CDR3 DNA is TGCAGCGTTGAAGATCGCGGCAGGGTAGCAGAGACCCAGTACTTC. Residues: CSVEDRGRVAETQYF. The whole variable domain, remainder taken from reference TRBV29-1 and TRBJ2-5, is SAVISQKPSRDICQRGTSLTIQCQVDSQVTMMFWYRQQPGQSLTLIATANQGSEATYESGFVIDKFPISRPNLTFSTLTVSNMSPEDSSIYLCSVEDRGRVAETQYFGPGTRLLVL.

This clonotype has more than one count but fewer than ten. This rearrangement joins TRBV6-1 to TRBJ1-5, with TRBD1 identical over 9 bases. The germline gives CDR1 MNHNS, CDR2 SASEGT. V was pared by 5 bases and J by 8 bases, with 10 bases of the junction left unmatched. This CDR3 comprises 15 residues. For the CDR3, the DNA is TGTGCCAGCAGTCAAGAACAGGGGGCGATGGAGCCCCAGCATTTT. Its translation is CASSQEQGAMEPQHF.

The CDR3 DNA is TGTGCCAGCAGTTTTAGTGGACAGGGTAGAGCAGATACGCAGTATTTT. Amino acids: CASSFSGQGRADTQYF. This chain uses TRBV12-3 or TRBV12-4 with TRBJ2-3, with 8 bases identical to TRBD1. CDR3 length: 16 residues. V was clipped by 3 bases and J by 4 bases; unmatched bases: 9.

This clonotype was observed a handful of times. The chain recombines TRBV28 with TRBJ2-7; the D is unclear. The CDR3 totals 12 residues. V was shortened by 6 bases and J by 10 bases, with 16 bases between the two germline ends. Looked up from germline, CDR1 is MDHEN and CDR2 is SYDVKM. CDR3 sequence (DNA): TGTGCCAGCAGCCACCCCCGCCTGGGACAGTACTTC. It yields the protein CASSHPRLGQYF.

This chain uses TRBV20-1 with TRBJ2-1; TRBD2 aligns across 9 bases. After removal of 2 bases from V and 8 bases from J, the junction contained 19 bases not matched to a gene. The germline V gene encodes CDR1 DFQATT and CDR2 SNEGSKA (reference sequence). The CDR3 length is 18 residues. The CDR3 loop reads CSARNVGAGGLNVYEQFF. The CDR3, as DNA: TGCAGTGCTAGAAATGTTGGTGCGGGGGGGCTTAATGTTTATGAGCAGTTCTTC.

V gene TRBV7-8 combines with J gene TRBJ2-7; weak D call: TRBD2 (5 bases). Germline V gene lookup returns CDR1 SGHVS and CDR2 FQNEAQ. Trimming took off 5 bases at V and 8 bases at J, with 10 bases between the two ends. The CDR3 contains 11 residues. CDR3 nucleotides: TGTGCCAGCAGCCCCCGGGGAAAGCAGTACTTC. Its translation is CASSPRGKQYF.

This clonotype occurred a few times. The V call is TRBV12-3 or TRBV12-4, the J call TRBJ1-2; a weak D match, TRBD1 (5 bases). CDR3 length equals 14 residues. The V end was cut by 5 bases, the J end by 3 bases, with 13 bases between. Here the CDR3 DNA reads TGTGCCAGCAGTGGGGCGCGGCAGTACTATGGCTACACCTTC. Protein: CASSGARQYYGYTF.

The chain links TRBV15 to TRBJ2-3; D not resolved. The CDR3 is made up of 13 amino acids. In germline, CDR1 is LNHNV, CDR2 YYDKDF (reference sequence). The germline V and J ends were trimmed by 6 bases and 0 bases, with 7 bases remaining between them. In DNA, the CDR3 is TGTGCCACCAGACCCCGGAGCACAGATACGCAGTATTTT. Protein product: CATRPRSTDTQYF. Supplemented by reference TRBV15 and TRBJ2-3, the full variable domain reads DAMVIQNPRYQVTQFGKPVTLSCSQTLNHNVMYWYQQKSSQAPKLLFHYYDKDFNNEADTPDNFQSRRPNTSFCFLDIRSPGLGDTAMYLCATRPRSTDTQYFGPGTRLTVL.

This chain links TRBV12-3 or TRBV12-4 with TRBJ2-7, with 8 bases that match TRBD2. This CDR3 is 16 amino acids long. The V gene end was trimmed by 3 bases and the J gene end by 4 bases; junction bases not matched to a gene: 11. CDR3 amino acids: CASSFTVSGGMYEQYF. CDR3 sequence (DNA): TGTGCCAGCAGTTTTACCGTCAGCGGGGGAATGTACGAGCAGTACTTC.

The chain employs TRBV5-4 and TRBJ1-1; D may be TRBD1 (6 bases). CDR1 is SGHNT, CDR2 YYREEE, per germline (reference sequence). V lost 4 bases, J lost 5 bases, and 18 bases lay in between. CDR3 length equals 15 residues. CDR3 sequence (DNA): TGTGCCAGCAGCGGCCCAGGGGCTGAGGGGACTGAAGCTTTCTTT. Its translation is CASSGPGAEGTEAFF.

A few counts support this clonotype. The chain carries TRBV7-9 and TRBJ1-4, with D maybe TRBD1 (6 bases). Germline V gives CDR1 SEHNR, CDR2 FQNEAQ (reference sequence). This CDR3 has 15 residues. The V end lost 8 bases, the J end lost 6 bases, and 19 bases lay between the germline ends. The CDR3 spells CASADWGPFDEKLFF. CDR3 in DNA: TGTGCCAGCGCGGATTGGGGGCCATTCGATGAAAAACTGTTTTTT.